A single sample gave rise to the 28 T cell receptor beta chains below, sequenced in a study of blood T cell repertoires in COVID-19 (TCRdb year 2020). Receptor libraries were prepared by the immunoSEQ multiplex PCR assay. In its TCRdb copy, this immuneACCESS table keeps in-frame sequences only and misses some clones. Where compared with another copy, unresolved V genes explain less than half of these, and the others have no known cause. The sample profile shows 150,000 to 250,000 clones; roughly 83% of them were found once. 5.5% to 7% of the sample belongs to the ten largest clones. Input material: peripheral blood. The receptors stem from a woman in her 40s with COVID-19, enrolled during active disease.

The J gene is TRBJ2-7, the V gene TRBV15, with D possibly TRBD2 on 6 matching bases. V dropped 4 bases and J dropped 2 bases, with 12 bases sitting between them. Germline V gives CDR1 LNHNV, CDR2 YYDKDF (reference sequence). The CDR3 contains 14 residues. The CDR3 is CATSKRRGTYEQYF. The CDR3 bases are TGTGCCACCAGCAAGAGGAGGGGAACCTACGAGCAGTACTTC.

The genes are TRBV30 and TRBJ1-4; 7 bases are a match to TRBD1. The CDR3 is 14 residues long. Germline V gene data show CDR1 as GTSNPN and CDR2 as SVGIG (reference sequence). After removal of 4 bases from V and 7 bases from J, the junction contained 9 bases not matched to a gene. The CDR3 is CAWKGQTVGEKLFF. The CDR3 DNA is TGTGCCTGGAAGGGACAGACGGTGGGTGAAAAACTGTTTTTT. Full variable domain (rest looked up from reference TRBV30 and TRBJ1-4): SQTIHQWPATLVQPVGSPLSLECTVEGTSNPNLYWYRQAAGRGLQLLFYSVGIGQISSEVPQNLSASRPQDRQFILSSKKLLLSDSGFYLCAWKGQTVGEKLFFGSGTQLSVL.

The chain links TRBV30 to TRBJ1-6; TRBD1 might be the D (5 bases). CDR1 is GTSNPN, CDR2 SVGIG, per germline (reference sequence). The CDR3 contains 12 residues. V lost 3 bases and J 11 bases, leaving 11 bases between the germline ends. CDR3 sequence: CAWSYRQTPLHF. The DNA of the CDR3 is TGTGCCTGGAGCTACCGACAGACACCCCTCCACTTT.

The chain recombines TRBV19 with TRBJ2-6; D possibly corresponds to TRBD1 (5 bases). Between the trimmed V and J ends, which lost 8 bases and 0 bases, there was a span of 11 bases. The germline CDR1 and CDR2 sequences are LNHDA and SQIVND (reference sequence). CDR3 length: 15 amino acids. Here the CDR3 reads CASSKQDSGANVLTF. CDR3 bases: TGTGCCAGTTCGAAACAGGACTCTGGGGCCAACGTCCTGACTTTC.

This chain connects TRBV4-3 to TRBJ1-3; D is uncertain. Trimming removed 0 bases from V and 0 bases from J, with 9 bases in between. The germline gives CDR1 LGHNA, CDR2 YSLEER. The CDR3 has 16 residues. This CDR3 reads CASSQDRAGSGNTIYF. CDR3 bases: TGCGCCAGCAGCCAAGATCGGGCGGGCTCTGGAAACACCATATATTTT.

The chain employs TRBV5-6 and TRBJ2-7; no definite D call. Germline loops: CDR1 SGHDT, CDR2 YYEEEE. Between the trimmed V and J ends, which lost 4 bases and 4 bases, there was a span of 6 bases. The length of the CDR3 is 11 residues. The CDR3 region is CASSKHYEQYF. CDR3 nucleotides: TGTGCCAGCAGCAAGCATTACGAGCAGTACTTC.

CDR3 sequence reads: CASSLDGRTNEKLFF. CDR3 DNA sequence: TGTGCCAGCAGCTTGGATGGGAGGACTAATGAAAAACTGTTTTTT. The V and J genes are TRBV5-5 and TRBJ1-4; D is undetermined. The V gene lost 0 bases and the J gene lost 2 bases, with 8 bases spanning the gap. Germline V gene data show CDR1 as SGHKS and CDR2 as YYEKEE (reference sequence). CDR3 length: 15 amino acids.

The chain recombines TRBV10-3 with TRBJ1-3, with a tentative D call TRBD1 (5 bases). Germline values: CDR1 ENHRY, CDR2 SYGVKD. The CDR3 is 18 residues long. Between the trimmed V and J ends, which lost 0 bases and 1 base, there was a span of 16 bases. CDR3 sequence reads: CAISESRRGGESGNTIYF. For the CDR3, the DNA is TGTGCCATCAGTGAGTCCCGCCGCGGGGGGGAGTCTGGAAACACCATATATTTT.

The genes are TRBV2 and TRBJ1-5; D remains ambiguous. V shed 4 bases and J shed 4 bases, with 11 bases lying between them. Germline values: CDR1 SNHLY, CDR2 FYNNEI. The CDR3 loop spans 14 amino acids. CDR3 coding DNA: TGTGCCAGCAGTGCGGGGTTGGTGAATCAGCCCCAGCATTTT. It yields the protein CASSAGLVNQPQHF.

The rearrangement uses TRBV11-2 and TRBJ2-7; 7 bases map to TRBD2. The CDR3 consists of 14 residues. Germline V gene data show CDR1 as SGHAT and CDR2 as FQNNGV. V trimming: 5 bases; J trimming: 5 bases; junction bases outside the gene matches: 9. Written as DNA, the CDR3 is TGTGCCAGCAGCCAATCGCGGGAGAGCAACGAGCAGTACTTC. Translation: CASSQSRESNEQYF.

The chain employs TRBV20-1 and TRBJ2-7; 8 positions agree with TRBD2. J was trimmed by 10 bases and V by 3 bases; bases with no gene match: 5. Germline lookup yields CDR1 DFQATT and CDR2 SNEGSKA (reference sequence). The CDR3 is 11 amino acids. CDR3 sequence: CSASGREAQYF. In nucleotides, the CDR3 is TGCAGTGCTAGCGGGAGGGAAGCCCAGTACTTC.

CDR3 nucleotides: TGTGCCAGCTCACTTGGGACAGGGGGGTCCTACGAGCAGTACTTC. Protein sequence: CASSLGTGGSYEQYF. This chain joins TRBV18 and TRBJ2-7; 11 nucleotides line up with TRBD1. The V segment lost 4 bases and the J segment 1 base; nucleotides outside the gene matches: 3. In germline, CDR1 is KGHSH, CDR2 LQKENI. The CDR3 is made up of 15 amino acids.

This clone was counted only a few times. The chain couples TRBV28 to TRBJ1-2; 8 positions agree with TRBD1. Germline-derived CDR1 and CDR2 are MDHEN and SYDVKM. The CDR3 has 14 amino acids. V dropped 6 bases and J dropped 4; count of bases not matched to a gene: 7. This CDR3 is CASRPLDRGYGYTF. The CDR3 region has the DNA TGTGCCAGCAGGCCCCTAGACAGGGGCTATGGCTACACCTTC.

V gene TRBV6-5 combines with J gene TRBJ2-7, with 10 nucleotides matching TRBD2. This CDR3 is 13 amino acids long. The V gene end was trimmed by 5 bases and the J gene end by 4 bases; junction bases not matched to a gene: 2. Per the germline V gene, CDR1 is MNHEY and CDR2 is SVGAGI. The CDR3 DNA follows: TGTGCCAGCAGTACTAGCGGGGCATACGAGCAGTACTTC. Translation gives CASSTSGAYEQYF.

The chain has TRBV7-6 and TRBJ1-1, with TRBD1 matching 12 bases. Per germline, CDR1 SGHVS and CDR2 FNYEAQ. V trimming: 1 base; J trimming: 8 bases; junction bases outside the gene matches: 2. CDR3 length equals 14 residues. In DNA, the CDR3 is TGTGCCAGCAGCTTAGAGGGACAGGGGGCCGAAGCTTTCTTT. Residues: CASSLEGQGAEAFF.

The genes are TRBV14 and TRBJ1-2; 11 bases are a match to TRBD1. Looked up from germline, CDR1 is SGHDN and CDR2 is FVKESK. The CDR3 consists of 15 residues. Trimming removed 4 bases from V and 3 bases from J; junction bases left unmatched: 4. CDR3 sequence: CASSPRTGGDYGYTF. The CDR3 DNA is TGTGCCAGCAGCCCGCGGACAGGGGGCGACTATGGCTACACCTTC.

The chain combines TRBV11-2 with TRBJ1-6; TRBD1 matches 9 bases. Trimming cost V 5 bases and J 10 bases; bases outside gene matches: 6. CDR1 SGHAT and CDR2 FQNNGV come from the germline V gene. This CDR3 is built from 14 residues. The CDR3 reads CASSHGQGQSPLHF. As DNA, the CDR3 is TGTGCCAGCAGCCACGGACAGGGGCAATCACCCCTCCACTTT.

The chain links TRBV9 to TRBJ1-1; D not certain. CDR1 and CDR2 (germline): SGDLS, YYNGEE. V was trimmed by 3 bases and J by 6 bases, leaving 9 bases between them. The CDR3 covers 12 residues. CDR3 in DNA: TGTGCCAGCAGCGCGGTTTTCTCTGAAGCTTTCTTT. Encoded protein: CASSAVFSEAFF.

The chain couples TRBV5-5 to TRBJ2-7; 13 nucleotides line up with TRBD2. The CDR3 consists of 16 residues. Germline V CDR1 and CDR2: SGHKS, YYEKEE (reference sequence). V trimming: 0 bases; J trimming: 0 bases; junction bases outside the gene matches: 0. CDR3 sequence reads: CASSLGLAGGSYEQYF. In DNA, the CDR3 is TGTGCCAGCAGCTTGGGACTAGCGGGGGGCTCCTACGAGCAGTACTTC.

V usage is TRBV5-1 and J usage is TRBJ2-7; 7 nucleotides line up with TRBD1. The germline V gene has CDR1 SGHRS and CDR2 YFSETQ. Unmatched junction bases numbered 3, after V lost 0 bases and J lost 3 bases. The CDR3 loop spans 14 amino acids. The CDR3 loop reads CASSLGQGHYEQYF. CDR3 coding DNA: TGCGCCAGCAGCTTGGGACAGGGTCACTACGAGCAGTACTTC. Combining the CDR3 with reference TRBV5-1 and TRBJ2-7 gives the whole variable domain KAGVTQTPRYLIKTRGQQVTLSCSPISGHRSVSWYQQTPGQGLQFLFEYFSETQRNKGNFPGRFSGRQFSNSRSEMNVSTLELGDSALYLCASSLGQGHYEQYFGPGTRLTVT.

This clone was seen once. The V call is TRBV20-1, the J call TRBJ2-1; 10 bases match TRBD2. The CDR3 is made up of 15 amino acids. J was trimmed by 9 bases and V by 3 bases; bases with no gene match: 11. Germline V lookup: CDR1 DFQATT, CDR2 SNEGSKA (reference sequence). CDR3 residues: CSASYLAGASGEQFF. The CDR3 DNA is TGCAGTGCTAGTTACCTAGCGGGAGCATCTGGTGAGCAGTTCTTC.

The chain links TRBV5-1 to TRBJ1-1; no reliable D call. The CDR3 is 12 amino acids. V lost 3 bases to trimming and J lost 5 bases, with 8 bases between them. Per germline, CDR1 SGHRS and CDR2 YFSETQ. The chain's CDR3 is CASSYNPTEAFF. CDR3 coding DNA: TGCGCCAGCAGCTATAATCCTACTGAAGCTTTCTTT.

The genes are TRBV15 and TRBJ1-1; 7 bases are a match to TRBD1. The CDR3 sequence is 19 residues long. Looked up from germline, CDR1 is LNHNV and CDR2 is YYDKDF (reference sequence). The V segment lost 5 bases and the J segment 4 bases; nucleotides outside the gene matches: 22. CDR3 sequence reads: CATSRYKVTVGRGSTEAFF. CDR3 nucleotide sequence: TGTGCCACCAGCCGGTACAAAGTGACAGTGGGCAGGGGGAGCACTGAAGCTTTCTTT.

The chain is built from TRBV15 and TRBJ1-1; D remains ambiguous. The CDR3 covers 11 residues. V lost 6 bases, J lost 11 bases, and 13 bases lay in between. CDR1 and CDR2 from the germline V gene are LNHNV and YYDKDF (reference sequence). CDR3 in DNA: TGTGCCACCAGAGAGGAGCATAGGGCTTTCTTT. As protein: CATREEHRAFF.

This chain connects TRBV7-3 to TRBJ2-1, with D tentatively TRBD2 (6 bases). Germline loops: CDR1 SGHTA, CDR2 FQGTGA. The CDR3 spans 15 residues. Trimming removed 5 bases at V and 6 bases at J, with 17 bases between. The CDR3 DNA reads TGTGCCAGCAGCCCGGGACTTCCCTTTGGCAATGAGCAGTTCTTC. This gives the protein CASSPGLPFGNEQFF.

The chain uses TRBV5-1 and TRBJ2-7; 12 bases fit TRBD2. The CDR3 totals 15 residues. Germline V lookup: CDR1 SGHRS, CDR2 YFSETQ. V lost 0 bases, J lost 3 bases, and 1 base stayed unmatched. CDR3 DNA sequence: TGCGCCAGCAGCTTGGGACTAGCGGGGGTCTACGAGCAGTACTTC. Its protein product is CASSLGLAGVYEQYF.

J is TRBJ2-2 and V is TRBV4-1; TRBD1 aligns across 7 bases. CDR3 length equals 16 residues. Germline V gene data show CDR1 as MGHRA and CDR2 as YSYEKL. Trimming took 1 base from V and 5 from J; bases not matched to a gene: 7. The DNA for the CDR3 is TGCGCCAGCAGCCAAGTAAGACAGGGTGGAACCGGGGAGCTGTTTTTT. It is translated as CASSQVRQGGTGELFF.

This clone was seen repeatedly, ten times or more. V gene TRBV10-3 combines with J gene TRBJ2-1; 8 nucleotides line up with TRBD1. Germline V gene sequence: CDR1 ENHRY, CDR2 SYGVKD. The V gene end was trimmed by 2 bases and the J gene end by 5 bases; junction bases not matched to a gene: 2. The CDR3 contains 14 residues. CDR3 DNA: TGTGCCATCAGTGAGGACAGGGGCGACAATGAGCAGTTCTTC. Translating gives CAISEDRGDNEQFF.